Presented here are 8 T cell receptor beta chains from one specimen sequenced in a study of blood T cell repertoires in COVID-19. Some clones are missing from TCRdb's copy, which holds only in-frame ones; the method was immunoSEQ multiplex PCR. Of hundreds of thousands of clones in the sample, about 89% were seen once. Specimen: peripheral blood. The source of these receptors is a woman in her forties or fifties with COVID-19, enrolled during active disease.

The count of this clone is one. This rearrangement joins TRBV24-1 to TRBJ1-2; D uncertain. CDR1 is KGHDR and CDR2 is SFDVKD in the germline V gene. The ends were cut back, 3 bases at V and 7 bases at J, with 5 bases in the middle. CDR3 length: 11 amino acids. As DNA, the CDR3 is TGTGCCACCAGTGATCACGGTGGCTACACCTTC. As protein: CATSDHGGYTF.

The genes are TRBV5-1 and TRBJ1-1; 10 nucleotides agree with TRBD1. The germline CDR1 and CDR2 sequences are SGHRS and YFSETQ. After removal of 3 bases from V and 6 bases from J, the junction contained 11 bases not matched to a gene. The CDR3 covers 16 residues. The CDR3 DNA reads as TGCGCCAGCAGCTCATCGATCGGACAGGGGGAGTCTGAAGCTTTCTTT. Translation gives CASSSSIGQGESEAFF.

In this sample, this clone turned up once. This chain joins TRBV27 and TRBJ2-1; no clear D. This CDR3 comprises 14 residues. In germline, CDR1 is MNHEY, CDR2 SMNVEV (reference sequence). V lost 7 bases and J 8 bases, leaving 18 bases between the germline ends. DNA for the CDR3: TGTGCCAGCACCTTAACCCACTCCAACGATGAGCAGTTCTTC. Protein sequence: CASTLTHSNDEQFF.

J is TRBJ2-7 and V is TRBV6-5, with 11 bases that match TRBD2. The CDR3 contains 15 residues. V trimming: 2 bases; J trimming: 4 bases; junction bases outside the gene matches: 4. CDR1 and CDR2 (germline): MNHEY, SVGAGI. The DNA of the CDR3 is TGTGCCAGCAGTTACACTAGCGGGGGCGCTTACGAGCAGTACTTC. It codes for CASSYTSGGAYEQYF.

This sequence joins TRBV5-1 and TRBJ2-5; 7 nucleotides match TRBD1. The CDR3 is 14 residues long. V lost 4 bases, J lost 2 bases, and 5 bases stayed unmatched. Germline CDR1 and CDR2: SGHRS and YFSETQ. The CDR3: CASSHRDRQETQYF. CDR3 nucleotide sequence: TGCGCCAGCAGCCACCGGGACAGACAAGAGACCCAGTACTTC. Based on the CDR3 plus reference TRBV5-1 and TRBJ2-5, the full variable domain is KAGVTQTPRYLIKTRGQQVTLSCSPISGHRSVSWYQQTPGQGLQFLFEYFSETQRNKGNFPGRFSGRQFSNSRSEMNVSTLELGDSALYLCASSHRDRQETQYFGPGTRLLVL.

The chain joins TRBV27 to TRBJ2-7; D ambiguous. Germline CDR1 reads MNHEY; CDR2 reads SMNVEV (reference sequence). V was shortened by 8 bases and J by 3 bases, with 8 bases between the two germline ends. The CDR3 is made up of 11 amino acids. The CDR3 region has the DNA TGTGCCAGCCGGAGTAGCTACGAGCAGTACTTC. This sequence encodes CASRSSYEQYF.

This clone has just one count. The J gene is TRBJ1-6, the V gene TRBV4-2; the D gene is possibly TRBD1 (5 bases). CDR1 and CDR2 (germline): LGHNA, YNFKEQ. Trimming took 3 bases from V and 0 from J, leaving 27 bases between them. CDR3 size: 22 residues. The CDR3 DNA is TGTGCCAGCAGCCATTCCCCTAATCTCCAGGGTCCCTTAAGCTCCTATAATTCACCCCTCCACTTT. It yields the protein CASSHSPNLQGPLSSYNSPLHF.

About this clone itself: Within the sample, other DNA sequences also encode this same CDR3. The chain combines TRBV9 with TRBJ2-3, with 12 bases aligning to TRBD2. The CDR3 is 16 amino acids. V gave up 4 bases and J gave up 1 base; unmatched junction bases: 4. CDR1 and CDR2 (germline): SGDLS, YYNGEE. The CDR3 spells CASSPRLAGGTDTQYF. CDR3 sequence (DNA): TGTGCCAGCAGCCCCCGACTAGCGGGGGGCACAGATACGCAGTATTTT.